This T cell receptor beta chain was observed in a study of shared clonotypes between healthy human individuals. The repertoire was sequenced with immunoSEQ multiplex PCR; TCRdb's copy has only in-frame clones and lacks some. The table lists roughly 1,000,000 clones, around 78% of them singletons. Germline values: CDR1 SGHTA, CDR2 FQGNSA. Trimming took off 5 bases at V and 0 bases at J, with 14 bases between the two ends. The CDR3 is 15 amino acids. The sequenced sample consisted of memory CD4+ T cells from PBMCs. Indicated subset: CD45RA-negative fraction. The clonotype originates from a man between 18 and 29 years old in good health. Some clones in this sample may be carry-over from other donors' samples. The chain employs TRBV7-2 and TRBJ2-7, with D perhaps matching TRBD1 (6 bases). In nucleotides, the CDR3 is TGTGCCAGCAGCACCCAAGGGGGTCCCTCCTACGAGCAGTACTTC. Translation gives CASSTQGGPSYEQYF.